The clone carrying this T cell receptor (beta chain) turned up a few times. MiXCR was run by TCRdb on the RACE reads, yielding one entry per CDR3 protein. The data hold roughly 380,000 distinct CDR3 sequences, with around 6% observed a single time. The data derive from a study of human T cells and chemical hapten exposure. Time point denoted: patch test 2, 6 weeks after DPC sensitization. Documented treatment: therapeutic diphenylcyclopropenone sensitization with weekly scalp DPC. The germline V gene encodes CDR1 KGHSH and CDR2 LQKENI. The CDR3 contains 17 residues. V lost 1 base, J lost 0 bases, and 3 bases stayed unmatched.

The material sequenced was whole blood, taken in connection with sensitization to the hapten diphenylcyclopropenone (DPC). The chain employs TRBV18 and TRBJ2-3; TRBD1 matches at 11 bases. This receptor was obtained from a woman younger than 35 with alopecia areata. Some clones in this sample may be carry-over from other donors' samples. The CDR3 reads CASSPRDRGTSTDTQYF. In nucleotides, the CDR3 is TGTGCCAGCTCACCACGGGACAGGGGGACTAGCACAGATACGCAGTATTTT.